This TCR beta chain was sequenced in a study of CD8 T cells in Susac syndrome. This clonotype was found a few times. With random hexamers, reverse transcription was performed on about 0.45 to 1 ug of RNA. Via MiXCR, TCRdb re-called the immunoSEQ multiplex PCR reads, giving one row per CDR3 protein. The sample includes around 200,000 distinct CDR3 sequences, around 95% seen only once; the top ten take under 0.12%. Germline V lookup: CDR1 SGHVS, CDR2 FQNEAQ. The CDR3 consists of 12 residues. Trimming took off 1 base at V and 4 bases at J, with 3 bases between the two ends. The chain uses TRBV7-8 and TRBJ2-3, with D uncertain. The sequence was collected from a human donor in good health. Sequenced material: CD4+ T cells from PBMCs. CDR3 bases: TGTGCCAGCAGCTTAGACTCAGATACGCAGTATTTT. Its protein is CASSLDSDTQYF.